The 15 T cell receptor beta chains in this list originate from one sample, sequenced in a study of T-cell memory formation after mild COVID-19. TCRdb re-called the 5' RACE reads with MiXCR, one entry per CDR3 protein. The sample contains tens of thousands of distinct CDR3 sequences, over 20% of which appear only once. The sequenced sample consisted of PBMCs or a T cell subset sorted from them (not recorded which). These receptors all come from an adult who had mild COVID-19 (a few samples of this study predate the infection). Cell type and time point are not known.

Many counts were recorded for this clonotype. V gene TRBV11-2 combines with J gene TRBJ2-5; a weak D match, TRBD2 (6 bases). From germline, CDR1 is SGHAT and CDR2 FQNNGV. Trimming stripped 5 bases from V and 5 bases from J, with 18 bases between. This CDR3 spans 15 amino acids. This CDR3 is CASSPRRAGGETQYF. The CDR3 DNA reads as TGTGCCAGCAGCCCTCGGAGAGCGGGCGGTGAGACCCAGTACTTC. The full variable domain, rest sourced from reference TRBV11-2 and TRBJ2-5, is EAGVAQSPRYKIIEKRQSVAFWCNPISGHATLYWYQQILGQGPKLLIQFQNNGVVDDSQLPKDRFSAERLKGVDSTLKIQPAKLEDSAVYLCASSPRRAGGETQYFGPGTRLLVL.

This clonotype was recorded once. V usage is TRBV15 and J usage is TRBJ2-3, with 7 bases identical to TRBD2. The CDR3 length is 15 residues. Germline V gives CDR1 LNHNV, CDR2 YYDKDF (reference sequence). Unmatched junction bases numbered 4, after V lost 1 base and J lost 3 bases. CDR3 sequence reads: CATSRGGRGTDTQYF. Written as DNA, the CDR3 is TGTGCCACCAGCAGAGGAGGGAGGGGAACAGATACGCAGTATTTT. The variable domain in full, completed from reference TRBV15 and TRBJ2-3, reads DAMVIQNPRYQVTQFGKPVTLSCSQTLNHNVMYWYQQKSSQAPKLLFHYYDKDFNNEADTPDNFQSRRPNTSFCFLDIRSPGLGDTAMYLCATSRGGRGTDTQYFGPGTRLTVL.

This clonotype appeared a few times. The chain employs TRBV7-9 and TRBJ2-1, with 9 bases fitting TRBD2. CDR1 is SEHNR, CDR2 FQNEAQ, per germline (reference sequence). This CDR3 has 16 residues. V lost 4 bases to trimming and J lost 0 bases; unmatched junction nucleotides: 4. The CDR3 DNA follows: TGTGCCAGCAGCTCCGAGCGGGGGGACTCCTACAATGAGCAGTTCTTC. This codes for CASSSERGDSYNEQFF.

In this sample, this clonotype turned up many times. The CDR3 sequence is CASSPRPTEVTSEQYF. The DNA of the CDR3 is TGTGCCAGCAGTCCCCGACCGACAGAAGTTACGTCCGAGCAGTACTTC. This sequence joins TRBV27 and TRBJ2-7; TRBD1 might be the D (5 bases). Deletions cut 5 bases from V and 6 bases from J, with 23 bases between. The CDR3 covers 16 residues. Germline CDR1 reads MNHEY; CDR2 reads SMNVEV (reference sequence).

This sequence joins TRBV3-1 and TRBJ2-1; D possibly corresponds to TRBD1 (6 bases). The CDR3 covers 16 residues. Trimming pared 4 bases from V and 10 bases from J, leaving 23 bases between. Germline CDR1 reads LGHDT; CDR2 reads YNNKEL (reference sequence). CDR3 DNA sequence: TGTGCCAGCAGCCCCCCCTGGGGGCTAGCTTATCGCGAGCAGTTCTTC. It encodes CASSPPWGLAYREQFF.

This clonotype was found many times. The chain carries TRBV6-6 and TRBJ2-2; TRBD1 matches at 7 bases. This CDR3 contains 18 residues. The germline V gene encodes CDR1 MNHNY and CDR2 SVGAGI (reference sequence). V trimming: 6 bases; J trimming: 0 bases; junction bases outside the gene matches: 13. CDR3 sequence reads: CASRGQVGRTSNTGELFF. CDR3 nucleotide sequence: TGTGCCAGCAGAGGACAGGTCGGTCGAACCTCGAACACCGGGGAGCTGTTTTTT.

The chain carries TRBV7-3 and TRBJ2-6; 11 nucleotides agree with TRBD1. V shed 5 bases, J shed 8 bases, and the junction held 5 bases outside the gene matches. In germline, CDR1 is SGHTA, CDR2 FQGTGA. CDR3 size: 15 residues. CDR3 sequence reads: CASSPGTGGTNVLTF. CDR3 bases: TGTGCCAGCAGCCCCGGGACAGGGGGAACCAACGTCCTGACTTTC.

This sequence joins TRBV18 and TRBJ1-1; D not certain. The CDR3 loop spans 15 amino acids. The V end was cut by 3 bases, the J end by 1 base, with 12 bases between. The germline CDR1 and CDR2 sequences are KGHSH and LQKENI. In DNA form, the CDR3 reads TGTGCCAGCTCACCGCATACTTCGGCGAACACTGAAGCTTTCTTT. It translates to CASSPHTSANTEAFF.

The rearrangement uses TRBV20-1 and TRBJ2-5, with a weak D call TRBD2 (6 bases). Germline values: CDR1 DFQATT, CDR2 SNEGSKA (reference sequence). The V and J ends lost 6 bases and 6 bases respectively, with 23 bases between them. This CDR3 has 15 amino acids. This CDR3 reads CSAQIGRDGGKTQYF. DNA of the CDR3: TGCAGTGCCCAAATCGGACGGGACGGAGGGAAGACCCAGTACTTC.

This sequence joins TRBV18 and TRBJ2-7; either TRBD1 or TRBD2 may supply D (5 bases each). This CDR3 has 14 residues. The germline V gene encodes CDR1 KGHSH and CDR2 LQKENI. Trimming shortened V by 0 bases and J by 11 bases, and 17 bases separated the two germline ends. This chain's CDR3 is CASSPPDGGQGEYF. DNA of the CDR3: TGTGCCAGCTCACCACCGGACGGAGGCCAAGGGGAGTACTTC.

This clonotype has at least ten counts. The CDR3 reads CASSLGGFFSTYEQYF. DNA of the CDR3: TGCGCCAGCAGCTTGGGCGGATTTTTCTCCACCTACGAGCAGTACTTC. The V gene is TRBV5-1, the J gene TRBJ2-7; the D is unclear. The ends were cut back, 0 bases at V and 2 bases at J, with 15 bases in the middle. This CDR3 contains 16 residues. From germline, CDR1 is SGHRS and CDR2 YFSETQ. The full variable domain, in which reference TRBV5-1 and TRBJ2-7 provide the parts outside the CDR3, is KAGVTQTPRYLIKTRGQQVTLSCSPISGHRSVSWYQQTPGQGLQFLFEYFSETQRNKGNFPGRFSGRQFSNSRSEMNVSTLELGDSALYLCASSLGGFFSTYEQYFGPGTRLTVT.

This clonotype was detected a few times. This chain uses TRBV4-1 with TRBJ2-3, with D possibly matching TRBD2 (6 bases). The CDR3 has 19 residues. The ends were cut back, 2 bases at V and 4 bases at J, with 25 bases in the middle. Per germline, CDR1 MGHRA and CDR2 YSYEKL. CDR3 in amino acids: CASSQPPRDFLVEADTQYF. The CDR3 DNA reads as TGCGCCAGCAGCCAACCCCCGAGGGACTTCTTAGTAGAAGCAGATACGCAGTATTTT.

This clonotype was seen repeatedly, ten times or more. The chain joins TRBV7-2 to TRBJ2-5, with TRBD2 matching 7 bases. Trimming cost V 1 base and J 3 bases; bases outside gene matches: 5. CDR3 length equals 15 residues. CDR1 and CDR2 (germline): SGHTA, FQGNSA. The CDR3 region is CASSLGGRAKETQYF. CDR3 bases: TGTGCCAGCAGCTTAGGCGGGAGAGCCAAAGAGACCCAGTACTTC.

This clonotype came up many times. The V gene is TRBV18, the J gene TRBJ2-7, with D uncertain. CDR1 and CDR2 from the germline V gene are KGHSH and LQKENI. V lost 2 bases and J lost 1, with 9 bases in between. The CDR3 has 14 residues. DNA of the CDR3: TGTGCCAGCTCACCAGGGCGCCTTTCCTACGAGCAGTACTTC. Translated: CASSPGRLSYEQYF.

This clonotype occurred many times. The V and J genes are TRBV9 and TRBJ2-5; 7 bases agree with TRBD2. Per the germline V gene, CDR1 is SGDLS and CDR2 is YYNGEE. The V gene end was trimmed by 0 bases and the J gene end by 1 base; junction bases not matched to a gene: 3. The CDR3 is 15 amino acids. In DNA, the CDR3 is TGTGCCAGCAGCGTAGCTTGGGGGGGCCAAGAGACCCAGTACTTC. Encoded protein: CASSVAWGGQETQYF. Combining the CDR3 with reference TRBV9 and TRBJ2-5 gives the whole variable domain DSGVTQTPKHLITATGQRVTLRCSPRSGDLSVYWYQQSLDQGLQFLIQYYNGEERAKGNILERFSAQQFPDLHSELNLSSLELGDSALYFCASSVAWGGQETQYFGPGTRLLVL.